This entry is about one TCR beta chain. These data originate in a study of blood T cell repertoires in COVID-19. Original analysis: Reference gene primer amplification gave estimated nucleated cell counts. Produced via immunoSEQ multiplex PCR; TCRdb's table is partial and in-frame only. D and trimming were read from the DNA, whereas the V and J calls and clone size are those reported in that table. This sample has roughly 280,000 clones; 88% occur once, and the top ten carry roughly 10%. Followed longitudinally, the Seattle patients had been enrolled during active infection. The sequence derives from a woman aged 25 to 39 with COVID-19, enrolled during active disease. Sequences were obtained from peripheral blood.

The DNA for the CDR3 is TGTGCCAGCTGCGGACAGGGCGCTTCCTACGAGCAGTACTTC. Translating gives CASCGQGASYEQYF. This chain joins TRBV28 and TRBJ2-7; 8 positions match TRBD1. CDR1 MDHEN and CDR2 SYDVKM come from the germline V gene. The CDR3 length is 14 residues. V lost 8 bases and J lost 1; bases outside the gene matches: 7.